Listed here are 30 T cell receptor beta chains from one sample, sequenced in a study of shared clonotypes between healthy human individuals. Method: immunoSEQ multiplex PCR; TCRdb's copy keeps in-frame clones and lacks some. The sample carries under 600,000 clones, 97% recorded once. Source material: naive CD4+ T cells sorted from blood. Subset defined: CD45RA+ positively selected. The receptors derive from a woman between 25 and 40 years old in good health.

The chain joins TRBV9 to TRBJ1-6; D is unclear. The germline gives CDR1 SGDLS, CDR2 YYNGEE. This CDR3 is 16 amino acids long. Trimming stripped 0 bases from V and 10 bases from J, with 17 bases between. The CDR3 region has the DNA TGTGCCAGCAGCGTAGTATCAGATCCGATGGGCTCACCCCTCCACTTT. Protein product: CASSVVSDPMGSPLHF.

The genes are TRBV30 and TRBJ1-5; D is unclear. Germline V gives CDR1 GTSNPN, CDR2 SVGIG (reference sequence). V was trimmed by 6 bases and J by 0 bases, leaving 9 bases between them. CDR3 length: 13 amino acids. The DNA for the CDR3 is TGTGCCTGCGGCTCCGGTAGCAATCAGCCCCAGCATTTT. Protein sequence: CACGSGSNQPQHF.

This chain uses TRBV27 with TRBJ1-3, with D unresolved. The CDR3 extends over 13 amino acids. The V and J ends lost 5 bases and 4 bases respectively, with 9 bases between them. Per the germline V gene, CDR1 is MNHEY and CDR2 is SMNVEV (reference sequence). CDR3 sequence: CASSLKLGNTIYF. The CDR3 DNA follows: TGTGCCAGCAGTCTAAAACTGGGAAACACCATATATTTT.

The rearrangement joins TRBV11-2 to TRBJ2-3, with 11 bases matching TRBD1. The CDR3 is 16 amino acids. V was clipped by 6 bases and J by 3 bases; unmatched bases: 8. Germline values: CDR1 SGHAT, CDR2 FQNNGV. The CDR3 nucleotides read TGTGCCAGCAGATCCGGACAGGGGGCCTGGACAGATACGCAGTATTTT. As protein: CASRSGQGAWTDTQYF.

The chain carries TRBV27 and TRBJ2-1; either TRBD1 or TRBD2 may fit D (5 bases each). In germline, CDR1 is MNHEY, CDR2 SMNVEV (reference sequence). This CDR3 has 17 residues. V was clipped by 5 bases and J by 2 bases, with 19 bases between them. CDR3 loop: CASSPFTRGVPYNEQFF. The CDR3 DNA sequence: TGTGCCAGCAGTCCCTTTACTAGGGGAGTACCCTACAATGAGCAGTTCTTC.

The CDR3 coding sequence is TGTGCCAGCAGTGAAGGGGGGGCGGGGGCCCAGTACTTC. Protein: CASSEGGAGAQYF. V and J are TRBV6-1 and TRBJ2-5; D is possibly TRBD2 (7 bases). The V gene's germline CDR1 is MNHNS and CDR2 SASEGT. The germline V and J ends were trimmed by 1 base and 9 bases, with 12 bases remaining between them. The CDR3 totals 13 residues.

CDR3 in amino acids: CASSPPGPQGSYEQYF. The CDR3 region has the DNA TGTGCCAGCTCACCACCAGGACCGCAGGGCTCCTACGAGCAGTACTTC. The J gene is TRBJ2-7, the V gene TRBV18; a weak D match, TRBD1 (5 bases). CDR3 size: 16 residues. V lost 0 bases to trimming and J lost 0 bases, with 12 bases between them. Germline V gene lookup returns CDR1 KGHSH and CDR2 LQKENI.

The chain links TRBV28 to TRBJ2-7, with D possibly being TRBD1 (6 bases). CDR1 is MDHEN, CDR2 SYDVKM, per germline. This CDR3 has 14 amino acids. V was cut by 7 bases and J by 3 bases, with 16 bases left in between. DNA for the CDR3: TGTGCCAGCACCTCGGGGCAGGGGAACTACGAGCAGTACTTC. This encodes CASTSGQGNYEQYF.

This clone was seen a handful of times. This chain uses TRBV30 with TRBJ1-5; the D gene is possibly TRBD1 (6 bases). CDR3 length equals 13 residues. With 5 bases removed from V and 5 bases from J, the gap between germline ends came to 13 bases. Per germline, CDR1 GTSNPN and CDR2 SVGIG (reference sequence). CDR3 in amino acids: CAWGGRGDQPQHF. The CDR3 DNA sequence: TGTGCCTGGGGTGGAAGGGGGGATCAGCCCCAGCATTTT.

CDR3 DNA sequence: TGTGCCAGCAGCGGACTAGCGGGAGGGACCTACAATGAGCAGTTCTTC. Translated, it gives CASSGLAGGTYNEQFF. The rearrangement links TRBV27 to TRBJ2-1; TRBD2 matches at 15 bases. Germline V gene sequence: CDR1 MNHEY, CDR2 SMNVEV (reference sequence). CDR3 length equals 16 residues. V gave up 6 bases and J gave up 2 bases; unmatched junction bases: 2.

The J gene is TRBJ2-1, the V gene TRBV19, with D unclear. The CDR3 loop spans 14 amino acids. Trimming took 4 bases from V and 2 from J, leaving 9 bases between them. Germline lookup yields CDR1 LNHDA and CDR2 SQIVND (reference sequence). The CDR3 DNA is TGTGCCAGTAGTACACGAGGACCCTACAATGAGCAGTTCTTC. Encoded protein: CASSTRGPYNEQFF.

The chain joins TRBV28 to TRBJ2-5, with D unclear. V lost 8 bases and J lost 0, with 10 bases in between. Germline CDR1 and CDR2: MDHEN and SYDVKM. The CDR3 is 13 residues long. CDR3 DNA: TGTGCCAGCTATGGGGTACACCAAGAGACCCAGTACTTC. Encoded protein: CASYGVHQETQYF.

The chain recombines TRBV7-9 with TRBJ1-1, with TRBD1 matching 9 bases. V lost 4 bases and J lost 1; bases outside the gene matches: 1. CDR1 is SEHNR, CDR2 FQNEAQ, per germline (reference sequence). CDR3 length equals 14 residues. The CDR3 protein is CASSSGQGNTEAFF. CDR3 bases: TGTGCCAGCAGCTCGGGACAGGGGAACACTGAAGCTTTCTTT.

On this clone: At one end, the junction sequence differs from germline, possibly due to a read error. The rearrangement joins TRBV4-2 to TRBJ2-6; D possibly corresponds to TRBD2 (5 bases). There are 16 residues in the CDR3. Germline CDR1 reads LGHNA; CDR2 reads YNFKEQ. The CDR3 DNA follows: TGTGCCAGCAGCCAAGATCAGGACTCTAGGGCCAACGTCCTGACTTTC. This encodes CASSQDQDSRANVLTF.

The chain employs TRBV10-2 and TRBJ2-7, with 12 bases lining up with TRBD2. V was clipped by 5 bases and J by 7 bases; unmatched bases: 9. Germline V gene lookup returns CDR1 WSHSY and CDR2 SAAADI. The CDR3 is 15 residues long. The CDR3 reads CASSSRLAGAGEQYF. The CDR3 nucleotides are TGCGCCAGCAGTTCTCGACTAGCGGGAGCGGGTGAGCAGTACTTC.

This chain uses TRBV15 with TRBJ1-5; D is undetermined. Germline assignment: CDR1 LNHNV and CDR2 YYDKDF (reference sequence). V gave up 6 bases and J gave up 5 bases, with 11 bases separating them. The length of the CDR3 is 13 residues. The CDR3 bases are TGTGCCACCAGTGGCCAGTCCTATCAGCCCCAGCATTTT. It encodes CATSGQSYQPQHF.

The V and J genes are TRBV28 and TRBJ1-3; a possible D gene is TRBD1 (6 bases). The V gene's germline CDR1 is MDHEN and CDR2 SYDVKM. There are 16 residues in the CDR3. V dropped 8 bases and J dropped 2 bases, with 19 bases sitting between them. CDR3 in amino acids: CASGEAGDFAGNTIYF. The CDR3 DNA sequence: TGTGCCAGCGGTGAGGCAGGGGATTTTGCTGGAAACACCATATATTTT.

The chain joins TRBV29-1 to TRBJ2-5, with 8 bases aligning to TRBD2. This CDR3 is built from 13 residues. Per the germline V gene, CDR1 is SQVTM and CDR2 is ANQGSEA. V dropped 4 bases and J dropped 2; count of bases not matched to a gene: 3. The CDR3 sequence is CSVVAGIQETQYF. The CDR3 nucleotides read TGCAGCGTTGTAGCGGGGATACAAGAGACCCAGTACTTC. Based on the CDR3 plus reference TRBV29-1 and TRBJ2-5, the full variable domain is SAVISQKPSRDICQRGTSLTIQCQVDSQVTMMFWYRQQPGQSLTLIATANQGSEATYESGFVIDKFPISRPNLTFSTLTVSNMSPEDSSIYLCSVVAGIQETQYFGPGTRLLVL.

The chain uses TRBV5-1 and TRBJ2-5; D possibly corresponds to TRBD2 (5 bases). V gave up 0 bases and J gave up 2 bases, with 8 bases separating them. The CDR3 runs to 14 residues. CDR1 and CDR2 from the germline V gene are SGHRS and YFSETQ. The chain's CDR3 is CASSLGGQQETQYF. CDR3 DNA: TGCGCCAGCAGCTTGGGAGGGCAGCAAGAGACCCAGTACTTC.

The rearrangement uses TRBV15 and TRBJ2-5; D unresolved. Germline loops: CDR1 LNHNV, CDR2 YYDKDF (reference sequence). The CDR3 loop spans 13 amino acids. The ends were cut back, 0 bases at V and 5 bases at J, with 7 bases in the middle. The CDR3 DNA reads as TGTGCCACCAGCAGAGATTACGGGGAGACCCAGTACTTC. Translated: CATSRDYGETQYF.

This chain connects TRBV6-4 to TRBJ1-2; 9 bases are a match to TRBD1. Germline V gene sequence: CDR1 MRHNA, CDR2 SNTAGT. With 6 bases clipped from V and 0 bases from J, the junction kept 32 bases outside the gene matches. CDR3 length equals 24 residues. The CDR3 sequence is CASRDDTSPGQGKVRSQANYGYTF. As DNA, the CDR3 is TGTGCCAGCAGGGACGATACGAGTCCTGGACAGGGGAAAGTTAGGTCCCAAGCTAACTATGGCTACACCTTC.

The chain employs TRBV11-3 and TRBJ2-6; D call uncertain. The CDR3 sequence is 15 residues long. CDR1 is SGHNT, CDR2 YENEEA, per germline. Deletions cut 3 bases from V and 2 bases from J, with 8 bases between. This CDR3 reads CASSFSGAGANVLTF. CDR3 nucleotide sequence: TGTGCCAGCAGCTTTTCGGGCGCTGGGGCCAACGTCCTGACTTTC.

The chain is built from TRBV7-9 and TRBJ2-5; D possibly corresponds to TRBD1 (7 bases). V was trimmed by 5 bases and J by 5 bases, leaving 21 bases between them. This CDR3 has 16 residues. Germline lookup yields CDR1 SEHNR and CDR2 FQNEAQ (reference sequence). CDR3 bases: TGTGCCAGCAGCCCCGTGGGACGGGCGGGACAGGAGACCCAGTACTTC. This gives the protein CASSPVGRAGQETQYF.

The rearrangement joins TRBV28 to TRBJ2-7, with 11 nucleotides matching TRBD2. V dropped 6 bases and J dropped 3; count of bases not matched to a gene: 1. Germline loops: CDR1 MDHEN, CDR2 SYDVKM. The length of the CDR3 is 13 residues. This CDR3 reads CASRLAGVYEQYF. The CDR3 region has the DNA TGTGCCAGCAGACTAGCGGGAGTCTACGAGCAGTACTTC.

This clone appeared once. This chain uses TRBV10-1 with TRBJ2-7, with unresolved D. The CDR3 is 15 amino acids. V lost 2 bases to trimming and J lost 6 bases, with 17 bases between them. The germline V gene has CDR1 WNHNN and CDR2 SYGVQD (reference sequence). The DNA for the CDR3 is TGCGCCAGCAGTGAGCACGGCGGAGTACCGGGCGAGCAGTACTTC. Residues: CASSEHGGVPGEQYF.

The chain couples TRBV25-1 to TRBJ2-2; tentative D call: TRBD1 (6 bases). Germline V gene sequence: CDR1 MGHDK, CDR2 SYGVNS. V was trimmed by 1 base and J by 2 bases, leaving 11 bases between them. The CDR3 covers 16 residues. The CDR3, as DNA: TGTGCCAGCAGTGAATCAAGGACAGCCAACACCGGGGAGCTGTTTTTT. Protein sequence: CASSESRTANTGELFF.

The chain has TRBV15 and TRBJ1-1; the D gene is possibly TRBD1 (6 bases). The V end lost 0 bases, the J end lost 1 base, and 18 bases lay between the germline ends. Germline V gene data show CDR1 as LNHNV and CDR2 as YYDKDF (reference sequence). The CDR3 totals 18 residues. The DNA of the CDR3 is TGTGCCACCAGCAGAGATGTGGGGGGGCTTCGGTGGAACACTGAAGCTTTCTTT. Amino acid sequence: CATSRDVGGLRWNTEAFF. The variable domain in full, with the rest retrieved from reference TRBV15 and TRBJ1-1, is DAMVIQNPRYQVTQFGKPVTLSCSQTLNHNVMYWYQQKSSQAPKLLFHYYDKDFNNEADTPDNFQSRRPNTSFCFLDIRSPGLGDTAMYLCATSRDVGGLRWNTEAFFGQGTRLTVV.

This clone was observed a single time. The V and J genes are TRBV5-1 and TRBJ1-2, with D unresolved. Germline CDR1 is SGHRS and CDR2 is YFSETQ. V lost 2 bases and J lost 0, with 14 bases in between. The CDR3 loop spans 16 amino acids. In DNA form, the CDR3 reads TGCGCCAGCAGCTTAAGTTACACGCCGGCTAACTATGGCTACACCTTC. This translates into CASSLSYTPANYGYTF.

This clone was picked up one time. The chain recombines TRBV18 with TRBJ2-3; no firm D call. CDR1 and CDR2 (germline): KGHSH, LQKENI. The CDR3 contains 15 residues. V dropped 1 base and J dropped 2 bases, with 10 bases sitting between them. The CDR3 region has the DNA TGTGCCAGCTCACCACAGGGCTCGGACACAGATACGCAGTATTTT. It codes for CASSPQGSDTDTQYF.

The chain employs TRBV7-9 and TRBJ2-7, with 7 bases fitting TRBD2. The junction had 7 bases not matched to a gene; V was cut back by 1 base and J by 4 bases. The CDR3 sequence is 15 residues long. Germline V CDR1 and CDR2: SEHNR, FQNEAQ (reference sequence). The CDR3 protein is CASSLVSAGAYEQYF. The CDR3 nucleotides read TGTGCCAGCAGCTTAGTGTCGGCGGGAGCATACGAGCAGTACTTC.